This entry lists 29 T cell receptor beta chains sequenced from one sample in a study of shared T cell receptors in the human thymus. The repertoire was sequenced with immunoSEQ multiplex PCR; TCRdb's copy has only in-frame clones and lacks some. The data hold some 700,000 clones, with roughly 85% observed a single time. The same data also went into a second study, on human thymus T cells.

The specimen sequenced was thymocytes. Receptor source: a girl under three years old with a congenital heart defect.

This chain connects TRBV5-5 to TRBJ1-2; the match to TRBD1 covers 8 bases. The V and J ends lost 4 bases and 0 bases, in that order; junction bases with no gene match: 8. CDR1 SGHKS and CDR2 YYEKEE come from the germline V gene (reference sequence). This CDR3 has 16 amino acids. CDR3 sequence: CASSTGDRPSNYGYTF. CDR3 in DNA: TGTGCCAGCAGCACCGGGGACAGGCCTTCTAACTATGGCTACACCTTC.

This CDR3 is CASSFHSQGIGANVLTF. The CDR3 bases are TGTGCCAGCAGTTTCCACTCACAGGGTATTGGGGCCAACGTCCTGACTTTC. The V and J genes are TRBV28 and TRBJ2-6; the D gene is possibly TRBD1 (6 bases). This CDR3 has 17 residues. Germline CDR1 and CDR2: MDHEN and SYDVKM. The V gene lost 3 bases and the J gene lost 3 bases, with 15 bases spanning the gap.

This clone has only one observation. V gene TRBV5-5 combines with J gene TRBJ2-7; D remains ambiguous. Trimming took off 0 bases at V and 2 bases at J, with 6 bases between the two ends. The CDR3 runs to 13 residues. Germline loops: CDR1 SGHKS, CDR2 YYEKEE (reference sequence). CDR3 nucleotides: TGTGCCAGCAGCTTGGGAAACACCTACGAGCAGTACTTC. Translating it yields CASSLGNTYEQYF.

This rearrangement joins TRBV19 to TRBJ2-1; the match to TRBD1 covers 10 bases. Per germline, CDR1 LNHDA and CDR2 SQIVND (reference sequence). V trimming: 8 bases; J trimming: 7 bases; junction bases outside the gene matches: 8. The CDR3 covers 14 residues. The CDR3: CASSRDRGTNEQFF. Here the CDR3 DNA reads TGTGCCAGTTCCCGGGACAGGGGTACGAATGAGCAGTTCTTC.

The J gene is TRBJ2-3, the V gene TRBV7-8; TRBD2 might be the D (6 bases). V lost 2 bases and J lost 3, with 15 bases in between. CDR3 length: 16 amino acids. The V gene's germline CDR1 is SGHVS and CDR2 FQNEAQ. The CDR3 DNA sequence: TGTGCCAGCAGCTTATCAGGACTACTAGTGACAGATACGCAGTATTTT. This sequence encodes CASSLSGLLVTDTQYF.

This chain links TRBV19 with TRBJ1-1; perhaps TRBD1 as D (5 bases). CDR3 length: 17 amino acids. Germline V gene data show CDR1 as LNHDA and CDR2 as SQIVND (reference sequence). The germline V and J ends were trimmed by 4 bases and 4 bases, with 22 bases remaining between them. The CDR3 loop is CASSTRTVPWGGTEAFF. CDR3 nucleotide sequence: TGTGCCAGTAGTACGCGGACGGTGCCGTGGGGGGGCACTGAAGCTTTCTTT.

The rearrangement links TRBV7-9 to TRBJ1-2; D gene ambiguous. V lost 8 bases and J lost 4, with 20 bases in between. From germline, CDR1 is SEHNR and CDR2 FQNEAQ (reference sequence). The CDR3 has 15 residues. CDR3 in amino acids: CASGSGIAQIYGYTF. In DNA form, the CDR3 reads TGTGCCAGCGGCTCAGGAATTGCCCAAATCTATGGCTACACCTTC.

This chain connects TRBV5-4 to TRBJ1-1, with TRBD1 as a possible D gene (6 bases). CDR1 and CDR2 from the germline V gene are SGHNT and YYREEE (reference sequence). The CDR3 runs 15 residues. V dropped 1 base and J dropped 1 base, with 11 bases sitting between them. Here the CDR3 reads CASSLSRDTNTEAFF. DNA of the CDR3: TGTGCCAGCAGCTTGTCAAGGGACACGAACACTGAAGCTTTCTTT.

The chain uses TRBV13 and TRBJ1-6, with unresolved D. CDR1 PRHDT and CDR2 FYEKMQ come from the germline V gene (reference sequence). V lost 1 base, J lost 8 bases, and 9 bases lay in between. CDR3 length: 14 amino acids. The CDR3 sequence is CASSLVQRHSPLHF. The CDR3 nucleotides are TGTGCCAGCAGCTTAGTGCAGAGGCATTCACCCCTCCACTTT.

The rearrangement joins TRBV6-5 to TRBJ1-2; TRBD1 matches 8 bases. Germline CDR1 reads MNHEY; CDR2 reads SVGAGI. The CDR3 length is 15 residues. The J segment lost 6 bases and the V segment lost 6 bases, leaving 12 bases of the junction unmatched. CDR3 residues: CASRVFSDREDGYTF. Here the CDR3 DNA reads TGTGCCAGCAGGGTCTTCTCGGACAGGGAGGATGGCTACACCTTC.

The chain is built from TRBV27 and TRBJ1-1; D remains ambiguous. Germline CDR1 and CDR2: MNHEY and SMNVEV (reference sequence). The V end lost 6 bases, the J end lost 3 bases, and 14 bases lay between the germline ends. The CDR3 runs 14 residues. The CDR3 DNA is TGTGCCAGCAGAAGGACTTTCTGGCACACTGAAGCTTTCTTT. Translating gives CASRRTFWHTEAFF.

The chain combines TRBV28 with TRBJ1-5; D might be TRBD1 (5 bases). CDR3 length: 14 amino acids. Deletions cut 7 bases from V and 7 bases from J, with 17 bases between. Germline CDR1 is MDHEN and CDR2 is SYDVKM. CDR3 coding DNA: TGTGCCAGCACCCGGAGGGGAGATGGACAGCCCCAGCATTTT. Translated, it gives CASTRRGDGQPQHF.

The gene calls are TRBV18 and TRBJ1-6, with D perhaps matching TRBD1 (5 bases). There are 16 residues in the CDR3. CDR1 and CDR2 from the germline V gene are KGHSH and LQKENI. Trimming shortened V by 3 bases and J by 2 bases, and 11 bases separated the two germline ends. CDR3: CASSPGGSPYNSPLHF. CDR3 sequence (DNA): TGTGCCAGCTCACCGGGGGGAAGCCCCTATAATTCACCCCTCCACTTT.

J is TRBJ2-3 and V is TRBV19, with a tentative D call TRBD2 (6 bases). Germline CDR1 is LNHDA and CDR2 is SQIVND (reference sequence). V gave up 7 bases and J gave up 1 base, with 21 bases separating them. The CDR3 is made up of 17 amino acids. The CDR3 protein is CASTTGTPRGGTDTQYF. In DNA, the CDR3 is TGTGCCAGTACCACCGGGACTCCAAGAGGTGGCACAGATACGCAGTATTTT.

The CDR3 region is CASSFYEGSGEQYF. The CDR3 DNA is TGTGCCAGCAGCTTTTATGAGGGATCCGGCGAGCAGTACTTC. The V and J genes are TRBV11-1 and TRBJ2-7; perhaps TRBD2 as D (5 bases). Trimming took 3 bases from V and 6 from J, leaving 15 bases between them. CDR1 is SGHAT, CDR2 FQDESV, per germline (reference sequence). The CDR3 has 14 amino acids.

V and J are TRBV28 and TRBJ1-2; D gene uncertain. Trimming removed 6 bases from V and 5 bases from J, with 16 bases in between. The CDR3 is made up of 14 amino acids. Germline V gene lookup returns CDR1 MDHEN and CDR2 SYDVKM. The CDR3 spells CASRSPHLQYGYTF. DNA for the CDR3: TGTGCCAGCAGGTCTCCCCACTTACAGTATGGCTACACCTTC.

J is TRBJ2-2 and V is TRBV28, with 8 bases aligning to TRBD1. This CDR3 is 20 amino acids long. The germline CDR1 and CDR2 sequences are MDHEN and SYDVKM. V was pared by 0 bases and J by 2 bases, with 14 bases of the junction left unmatched. The CDR3 loop is CASSLWAGGRRTKNTGELFF. CDR3 DNA: TGTGCCAGCAGTTTATGGGCAGGGGGCCGCCGGACCAAAAACACCGGGGAGCTGTTTTTT.

This clone was recorded a few times. The genes are TRBV6-5 and TRBJ2-1, with D possibly being TRBD1 (5 bases). With 2 bases removed from V and 0 bases from J, the gap between germline ends came to 8 bases. The CDR3 consists of 15 residues. Germline CDR1 MNHEY, CDR2 SVGAGI. CDR3 sequence (DNA): TGTGCCAGCAGTTACAGACAGAGCTCCTACAATGAGCAGTTCTTC. This sequence encodes CASSYRQSSYNEQFF.

The V gene is TRBV19, the J gene TRBJ1-5, with a tentative D call TRBD1 (6 bases). V lost 8 bases to trimming and J lost 2 bases, with 16 bases between them. Germline-derived CDR1 and CDR2 are LNHDA and SQIVND (reference sequence). This CDR3 region has 15 residues. In DNA form, the CDR3 reads TGTGCCAGTCGTCGGGGGGGCACGGGCAATCAGCCCCAGCATTTT. Amino acid sequence: CASRRGGTGNQPQHF.

The CDR3 region is CASSSRTVGGTGSEKLFF. For the CDR3, the DNA is TGTGCCAGCAGTTCCCGGACGGTTGGTGGGACCGGGAGTGAAAAACTGTTTTTT. The J gene is TRBJ1-4, the V gene TRBV28, with a possible D match to TRBD1 (5 bases). The CDR3 has 18 amino acids. V lost 4 bases and J lost 7, with 25 bases in between. CDR1 and CDR2 (germline): MDHEN, SYDVKM.

The chain's CDR3 is CASSQGLRDSDEKLFF. DNA for the CDR3: TGCGCCAGCAGCCAAGGGTTGCGGGACAGTGATGAAAAACTGTTTTTT. The V call is TRBV4-1, the J call TRBJ1-4, with 7 bases lining up with TRBD1. Germline CDR1 and CDR2: MGHRA and YSYEKL. Trimming at V came to 1 base and at J to 6 bases, leaving 8 bases not matched to a gene. This CDR3 contains 16 residues.

A note on this clone: At the DNA level, this CDR3 is encoded by other sequences in the same sample as well. The J gene is TRBJ1-1, the V gene TRBV7-9; D gene ambiguous. CDR1 is SEHNR, CDR2 FQNEAQ, per germline (reference sequence). The germline V and J ends were trimmed by 2 bases and 6 bases, with 4 bases remaining between them. The CDR3 has 11 residues. This CDR3 is CASSLRAEAFF. CDR3 DNA: TGTGCCAGCAGCTTAAGAGCTGAAGCTTTCTTT.

The chain uses TRBV6-1 and TRBJ2-6; TRBD1 might be the D (5 bases). Trimming shortened V by 3 bases and J by 0 bases, and 18 bases separated the two germline ends. Per germline, CDR1 MNHNS and CDR2 SASEGT. This CDR3 spans 19 amino acids. The CDR3 coding sequence is TGTGCCAGCAGTGACGCACGACAGTTGTTCCACTCTGGGGCCAACGTCCTGACTTTC. It codes for CASSDARQLFHSGANVLTF.

The chain uses TRBV1 and TRBJ2-7; the table's D call, TRBD2, has no DNA check behind it. TRBV1 counts as a pseudogene. The CDR3 is made up of 17 amino acids. CDR3 residues: CTSSQGPSGGSSYEQYF. CDR3 in DNA: TGCACCAGCAGCCAAGGACCTAGCGGGGGCTCCTCCTACGAGCAGTACTTC.

The chain is built from TRBV11-2 and TRBJ2-1; 9 bases align to TRBD1. This CDR3 contains 19 residues. Germline assignment: CDR1 SGHAT and CDR2 FQNNGV. Trimming at V came to 3 bases and at J to 6 bases, leaving 18 bases not matched to a gene. DNA for the CDR3: TGTGCCAGCAGCTTCCGGGACAGGGTGGAGGGGAGCACCAGCAATGAGCAGTTCTTC. Its translation: CASSFRDRVEGSTSNEQFF. Full variable domain (missing parts from reference TRBV11-2 and TRBJ2-1): EAGVAQSPRYKIIEKRQSVAFWCNPISGHATLYWYQQILGQGPKLLIQFQNNGVVDDSQLPKDRFSAERLKGVDSTLKIQPAKLEDSAVYLCASSFRDRVEGSTSNEQFFGPGTRLTVL.

The chain joins TRBV4-1 to TRBJ1-1; a possible D gene is TRBD1 (6 bases). The length of the CDR3 is 18 residues. The V end lost 1 base, the J end lost 1 base, and 19 bases lay between the germline ends. Germline CDR1 and CDR2: MGHRA and YSYEKL. The DNA of the CDR3 is TGCGCCAGCAGCCAAGGCGTAGGGAGACAGGTTGGGAACACTGAAGCTTTCTTT. As protein: CASSQGVGRQVGNTEAFF.

V and J are TRBV5-4 and TRBJ1-1; D is uncertain. The CDR3 is 15 amino acids. The V gene lost 4 bases and the J gene lost 5 bases, with 18 bases spanning the gap. Germline CDR1 reads SGHNT; CDR2 reads YYREEE (reference sequence). DNA of the CDR3: TGTGCCAGCAGCCTCCCCCGAGCCCTCCTGACTGAAGCTTTCTTT. As protein: CASSLPRALLTEAFF.

The CDR3 here is CASSLARGRVNGELFF. The CDR3 DNA sequence: TGTGCCAGCAGCTTGGCTCGCGGGAGGGTAAACGGGGAGCTGTTTTTT. The J gene is TRBJ2-2, the V gene TRBV7-8; 9 bases map to TRBD2. With V trimmed by 3 bases and J by 7 bases, 9 bases remained unmatched. This CDR3 comprises 16 residues. The germline V gene encodes CDR1 SGHVS and CDR2 FQNEAQ.

The genes are TRBV6-6 and TRBJ1-1, with D uncertain. V shed 5 bases and J shed 5 bases, with 15 bases lying between them. The CDR3 is 14 amino acids. The V gene's germline CDR1 is MNHNY and CDR2 SVGAGI (reference sequence). As DNA, the CDR3 is TGTGCCAGCAGTCCCCCGGTGTCCGCGACTGAAGCTTTCTTT. Its translation is CASSPPVSATEAFF.